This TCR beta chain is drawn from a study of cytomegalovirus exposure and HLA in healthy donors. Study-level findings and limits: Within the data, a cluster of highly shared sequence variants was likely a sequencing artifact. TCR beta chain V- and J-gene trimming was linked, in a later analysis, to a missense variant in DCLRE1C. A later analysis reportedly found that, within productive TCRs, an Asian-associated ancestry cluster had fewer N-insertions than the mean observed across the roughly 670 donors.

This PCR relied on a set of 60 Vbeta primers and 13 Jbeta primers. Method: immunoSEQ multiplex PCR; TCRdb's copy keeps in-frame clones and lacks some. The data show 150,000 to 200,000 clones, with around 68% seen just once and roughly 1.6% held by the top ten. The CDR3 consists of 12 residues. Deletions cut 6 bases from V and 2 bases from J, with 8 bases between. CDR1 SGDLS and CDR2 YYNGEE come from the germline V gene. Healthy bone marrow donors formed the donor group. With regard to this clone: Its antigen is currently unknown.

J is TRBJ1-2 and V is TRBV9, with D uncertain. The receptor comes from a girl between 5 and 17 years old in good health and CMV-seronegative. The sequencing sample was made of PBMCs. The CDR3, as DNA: TGTGCCAGCACCACTACGAACTATGGCTACACCTTC. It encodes CASTTTNYGYTF.